Listed below are T cell receptor beta chains from one sample, sequenced in a study of long-term antiretroviral therapy in people with HIV. TCRdb's copy holds only in-frame clones and misses some; the assay was immunoSEQ multiplex PCR. The sample has approximately 19,000 clones, roughly 87% seen once; the top ten hold 4.1%. The source was unsorted PBMCs, collected 2.1 years after starting antiretroviral therapy. Receptor source: a young man with HIV. Both conserved end residues are part of each CDR3. Each record gives: V gene, clone size, D gene, J gene, CDR3 DNA, CDR3 protein. D genes are given only for firm matches. Size tells how often a clone was seen (once, few, many) or the class of an expanded clone, and some rows leave it out.

v_call: TRBV6-1
clone_size: -
d_call: -
j_call: TRBJ1-3
cdr3_nt: TGTGCCAGCAGTGCACAGCGAAGAAACACCATATATTTT
cdr3_aa: CASSAQRRNTIYF

v_call: TRBV7-9
clone_size: -
d_call: -
j_call: TRBJ2-1
cdr3_nt: TGTGCCAGCAGTCGTTCAGAGCAGATTTACAATGAGCAGTTCTTC
cdr3_aa: CASSRSEQIYNEQFF

v_call: TRBV7-9
clone_size: -
d_call: TRBD2
j_call: TRBJ2-1
cdr3_nt: TGTGCCAGCAGCTTAAGGATTGGCGGGGGGTATGGTGGGTACAATGAGCAGTTCTTC
cdr3_aa: CASSLRIGGGYGGYNEQFF

v_call: TRBV5-6
clone_size: -
d_call: TRBD1
j_call: TRBJ1-5
cdr3_nt: TGTGCCAGCAGCTGGACAGGGGGCATATATAGCAATCAGCCCCAGCATTTT
cdr3_aa: CASSWTGGIYSNQPQHF

v_call: TRBV7-2
clone_size: -
d_call: -
j_call: TRBJ1-2
cdr3_nt: TGTGCCAGCAGCTATAGTAGGGACGGATTATATGGCTACACCTTC
cdr3_aa: CASSYSRDGLYGYTF

v_call: TRBV4-3
clone_size: -
d_call: -
j_call: TRBJ2-7
cdr3_nt: TGCGCCAGCAGCCAAGTGGTGGGATACGAGCAGTACTTC
cdr3_aa: CASSQVVGYEQYF

v_call: TRBV28
clone_size: -
d_call: -
j_call: TRBJ2-7
cdr3_nt: TGTGCCAGCAGTCCCACAGGGAACGCCCGAGTCTACGAGCAGTACTTC
cdr3_aa: CASSPTGNARVYEQYF

v_call: TRBV29-1
clone_size: -
d_call: -
j_call: TRBJ2-5
cdr3_nt: TGCAGCGGTTCCAACGAGGAGACCCAGTACTTC
cdr3_aa: CSGSNEETQYF

v_call: TRBV2
clone_size: -
d_call: -
j_call: TRBJ2-7
cdr3_nt: TGTGCTACGGTACGCCGTTCTTACGAGCAGTACTTC
cdr3_aa: CATVRRSYEQYF

v_call: TRBV28
clone_size: -
d_call: -
j_call: TRBJ2-2
cdr3_nt: TGTGCCACCGATTCCGGGATCCGCATACCCACCGGGGAGCTGTTTTTT
cdr3_aa: CATDSGIRIPTGELFF

v_call: TRBV7-2
clone_size: few
d_call: -
j_call: TRBJ2-7
cdr3_nt: TGTGCCAGCAGCTCCACCCAGGGGGGCGAGCAGTACTTC
cdr3_aa: CASSSTQGGEQYF

v_call: TRBV7-2
clone_size: -
d_call: TRBD1
j_call: TRBJ2-1
cdr3_nt: TGTGCCAGCAGCTTCCAGGGGGCGACCTACAATGAGCAGTTCTTC
cdr3_aa: CASSFQGATYNEQFF

v_call: TRBV15
clone_size: -
d_call: TRBD1
j_call: TRBJ1-1
cdr3_nt: TGTGCCACCAGCAGGGAGGACAGGCGAGAAGCTTTCTTT
cdr3_aa: CATSREDRREAFF

v_call: TRBV10-3
clone_size: -
d_call: -
j_call: TRBJ1-1
cdr3_nt: TGTGCCATCAGTCCCGGGGCCACTGAAGCTTTCTTT
cdr3_aa: CAISPGATEAFF

v_call: TRBV7-9
clone_size: -
d_call: -
j_call: TRBJ1-5
cdr3_nt: TGTGCCAGCAGCAATCAGGGGAGCAATCAGCCCCAGCATTTT
cdr3_aa: CASSNQGSNQPQHF

v_call: TRBV9
clone_size: -
d_call: TRBD1
j_call: TRBJ2-1
cdr3_nt: TGTGCCAGCAGCGCCAACCCGGACAGGGTCAGCTACAATGAGCAGTTCTTC
cdr3_aa: CASSANPDRVSYNEQFF

v_call: TRBV4-1
clone_size: -
d_call: -
j_call: TRBJ2-7
cdr3_nt: TGCGCCAGCAGCCAAGACCCACGGTCGGACCAGGGGCAGTACTTC
cdr3_aa: CASSQDPRSDQGQYF

v_call: TRBV7-7
clone_size: few
d_call: TRBD1
j_call: TRBJ2-7
cdr3_nt: TGTGCTAGCAGCTTAGCCGGGACAGGGCACTCCTACGAGCAGTACTTC
cdr3_aa: CASSLAGTGHSYEQYF

v_call: TRBV7-9
clone_size: -
d_call: -
j_call: TRBJ2-4
cdr3_nt: TGTGCCAGCAGCTTACCAGGCCTAGCCAAAAACATTCAGTACTTC
cdr3_aa: CASSLPGLAKNIQYF

v_call: TRBV4-3
clone_size: -
d_call: -
j_call: TRBJ1-1
cdr3_nt: TGCGCCAGCAGCCAACGGATTACAGCTAGGACTGAAGCTTTCTTT
cdr3_aa: CASSQRITARTEAFF

v_call: TRBV7-2
clone_size: few
d_call: TRBD1
j_call: TRBJ2-7
cdr3_nt: TGTGCCAGCAGCTCGGACAGGGGGAACGAGCAGTACTTC
cdr3_aa: CASSSDRGNEQYF

v_call: TRBV18
clone_size: once
d_call: -
j_call: TRBJ1-1
cdr3_nt: TGTGCCAGCTCACCCCAGGTCGGTTTTCAAGGTGAAGCTTTCTTT
cdr3_aa: CASSPQVGFQGEAFF

v_call: TRBV2
clone_size: -
d_call: TRBD2
j_call: TRBJ2-2
cdr3_nt: TGTGCCAGCAGTGGTACAGCGGGGGGGCCCGGGACCGGGGAGCTGTTTTTT
cdr3_aa: CASSGTAGGPGTGELFF

v_call: TRBV4-2
clone_size: -
d_call: -
j_call: TRBJ2-3
cdr3_nt: TGTGCCAGCAGCCAAGAGGGTGATACGCAGTATTTT
cdr3_aa: CASSQEGDTQYF

v_call: TRBV6-1
clone_size: -
d_call: -
j_call: TRBJ1-5
cdr3_nt: TGTGCCAGCAGTGAATACCGGGGCGCGAATCAGCCCCAGCATTTT
cdr3_aa: CASSEYRGANQPQHF

v_call: TRBV9
clone_size: -
d_call: -
j_call: TRBJ2-7
cdr3_nt: TGTGCCAGCAGCGTAGGGGTATTCCAAGAGCAGTACTTC
cdr3_aa: CASSVGVFQEQYF

v_call: TRBV5-5
clone_size: -
d_call: -
j_call: TRBJ2-7
cdr3_nt: TGTGCCAGCAGCTTCCAGGAGCAGTACTTC
cdr3_aa: CASSFQEQYF

v_call: TRBV27
clone_size: -
d_call: -
j_call: TRBJ2-1
cdr3_nt: TGTGCCAGCAGTGCCTCGATGGGGGACCCCCCCAATGAGCAGTTCTTC
cdr3_aa: CASSASMGDPPNEQFF

v_call: TRBV5-1
clone_size: few
d_call: -
j_call: TRBJ2-7
cdr3_nt: TGCGCCAGCAGCCTGGAAGGCGGGGCCACCCGCGAGCAGTACTTC
cdr3_aa: CASSLEGGATREQYF

v_call: TRBV5-1
clone_size: -
d_call: -
j_call: TRBJ1-4
cdr3_nt: TGCGCCAGCAGCTTGGAGTTTGGTGAAAAACTGTTTTTT
cdr3_aa: CASSLEFGEKLFF

v_call: TRBV19
clone_size: once
d_call: -
j_call: TRBJ1-6
cdr3_nt: TGTGCCAGTAGTATCATGAGTTTTAATTCACCCCTCCACTTT
cdr3_aa: CASSIMSFNSPLHF

v_call: TRBV6-1
clone_size: -
d_call: -
j_call: TRBJ1-4
cdr3_nt: TGTGCCAGCAGTGAAGTGCAAGGGTTGGGTGAAAAACTGTTTTTT
cdr3_aa: CASSEVQGLGEKLFF

v_call: TRBV5-4
clone_size: -
d_call: -
j_call: TRBJ1-1
cdr3_nt: TGTGCCTCCTGGGGGGTTCCGAACACTGAAGCTTTCTTT
cdr3_aa: CASWGVPNTEAFF

v_call: TRBV5-1
clone_size: -
d_call: -
j_call: TRBJ2-6
cdr3_nt: TGCGCCAGCAGCTTGGGACACGTCTCTGGGGCCAACGTCCTGACTTTC
cdr3_aa: CASSLGHVSGANVLTF

v_call: TRBV2
clone_size: -
d_call: -
j_call: TRBJ1-2
cdr3_nt: TGTGCCAGCAGTGAAGCGCTCCGTAACTATGGCTACACCTTC
cdr3_aa: CASSEALRNYGYTF